One T cell receptor beta chain is described in this entry. Germline V gives CDR1 MNHNS, CDR2 SASEGT. With 7 bases removed from V and 4 bases from J, the gap between germline ends came to 16 bases. This CDR3 has 15 amino acids. The data stem from a study of T cell changes during pregnancy in multiple sclerosis. Sequenced by immunoSEQ multiplex PCR; TCRdb stores in-frame clones only, minus some. The sample contains about 50,000 clones, approximately 92% of which appear only once. The specimen comprised CD4+ T cells from peripheral blood mononuclear cells, sampled before pregnancy. The V gene is TRBV6-1, the J gene TRBJ1-4; tentative D call: TRBD1 (6 bases). The receptor's source is a female donor with multiple sclerosis, enrolled in a pregnancy study. CDR3 nucleotide sequence: TGTGCCAGCAAGACCCTGGACAGACTTAATGAAAAACTGTTTTTT. This sequence encodes CASKTLDRLNEKLFF.